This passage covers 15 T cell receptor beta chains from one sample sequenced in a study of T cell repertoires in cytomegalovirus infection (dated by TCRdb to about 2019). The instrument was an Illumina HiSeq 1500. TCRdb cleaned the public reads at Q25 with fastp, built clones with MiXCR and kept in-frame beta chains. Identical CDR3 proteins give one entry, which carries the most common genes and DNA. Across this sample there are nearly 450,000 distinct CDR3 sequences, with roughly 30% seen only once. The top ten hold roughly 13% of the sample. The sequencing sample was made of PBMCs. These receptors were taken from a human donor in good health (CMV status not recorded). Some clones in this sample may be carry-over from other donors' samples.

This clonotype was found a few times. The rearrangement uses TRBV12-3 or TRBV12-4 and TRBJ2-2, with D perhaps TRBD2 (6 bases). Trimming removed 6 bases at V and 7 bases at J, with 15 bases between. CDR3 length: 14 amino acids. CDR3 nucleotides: TGTGCCAGCAGGCGGGACTCGGGGATCGGGGAGCTGTTTTTT. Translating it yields CASRRDSGIGELFF.

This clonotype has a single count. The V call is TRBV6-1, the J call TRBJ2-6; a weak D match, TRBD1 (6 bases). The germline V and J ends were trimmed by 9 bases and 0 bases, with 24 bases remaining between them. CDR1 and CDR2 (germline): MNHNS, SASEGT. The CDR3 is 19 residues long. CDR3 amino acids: CASGYRATSHRSGANVLTF. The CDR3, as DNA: TGTGCCAGTGGGTACAGGGCCACTTCTCACCGCTCTGGGGCCAACGTCCTGACTTTC.

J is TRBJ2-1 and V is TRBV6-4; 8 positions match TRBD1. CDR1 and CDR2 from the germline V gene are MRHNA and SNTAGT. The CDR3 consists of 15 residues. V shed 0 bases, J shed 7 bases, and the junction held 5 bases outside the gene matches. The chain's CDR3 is CASSDSPGGINEQFF. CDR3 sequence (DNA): TGTGCCAGCAGTGACTCACCAGGGGGCATAAATGAGCAGTTCTTC.

The CDR3 DNA is TGTGCCAGCAGCCCTTCTAGGGGGACCTATGGCTACACCTTC. Its protein product is CASSPSRGTYGYTF. This rearrangement joins TRBV3-1 to TRBJ1-2; D is perhaps TRBD1 (6 bases). V lost 4 bases and J lost 4, with 13 bases in between. The germline V gene encodes CDR1 LGHDT and CDR2 YNNKEL (reference sequence). This CDR3 has 14 amino acids.

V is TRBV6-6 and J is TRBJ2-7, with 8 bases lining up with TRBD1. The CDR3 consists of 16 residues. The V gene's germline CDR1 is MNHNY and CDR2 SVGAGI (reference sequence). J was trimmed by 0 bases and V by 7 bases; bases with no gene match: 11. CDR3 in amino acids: CASNSERQGISYEQYF. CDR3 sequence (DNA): TGTGCCAGCAACTCTGAAAGACAGGGGATCTCCTACGAGCAGTACTTC.

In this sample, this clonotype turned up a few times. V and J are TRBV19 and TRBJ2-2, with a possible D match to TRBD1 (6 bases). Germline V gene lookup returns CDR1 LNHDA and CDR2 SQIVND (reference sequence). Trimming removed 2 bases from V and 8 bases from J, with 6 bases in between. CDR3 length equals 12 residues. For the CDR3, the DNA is TGTGCCAGTAGTATAACAGGGGGGGAGCTGTTTTTT. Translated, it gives CASSITGGELFF.

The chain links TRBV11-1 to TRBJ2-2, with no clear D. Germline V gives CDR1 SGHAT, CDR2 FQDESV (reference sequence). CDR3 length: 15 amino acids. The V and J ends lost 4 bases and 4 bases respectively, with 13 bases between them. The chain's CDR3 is CASSSPLVTTGELFF. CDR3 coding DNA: TGTGCCAGCAGCTCACCCCTCGTGACCACCGGGGAGCTGTTTTTT.

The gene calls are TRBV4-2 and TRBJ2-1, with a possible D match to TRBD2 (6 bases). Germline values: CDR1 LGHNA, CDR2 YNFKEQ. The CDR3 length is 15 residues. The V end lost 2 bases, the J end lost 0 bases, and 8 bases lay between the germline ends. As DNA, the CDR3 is TGTGCCAGCAGCCAACCGGAGGGCTCCTACAATGAGCAGTTCTTC. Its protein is CASSQPEGSYNEQFF.

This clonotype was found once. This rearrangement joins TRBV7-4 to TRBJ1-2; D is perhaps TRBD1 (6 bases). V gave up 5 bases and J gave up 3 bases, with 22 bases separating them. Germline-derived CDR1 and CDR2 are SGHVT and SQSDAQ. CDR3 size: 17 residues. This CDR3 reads CASSLRQVQAIDYGYTF. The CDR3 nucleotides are TGTGCCAGCAGCCTCCGACAGGTACAAGCTATAGACTATGGCTACACCTTC.

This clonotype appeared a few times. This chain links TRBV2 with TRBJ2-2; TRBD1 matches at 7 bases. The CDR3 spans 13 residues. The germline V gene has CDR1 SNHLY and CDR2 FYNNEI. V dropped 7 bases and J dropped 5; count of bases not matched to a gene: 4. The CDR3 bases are TGTGCCAGCATGCAGGGGGTTACCGGGGAGCTGTTTTTT. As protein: CASMQGVTGELFF.

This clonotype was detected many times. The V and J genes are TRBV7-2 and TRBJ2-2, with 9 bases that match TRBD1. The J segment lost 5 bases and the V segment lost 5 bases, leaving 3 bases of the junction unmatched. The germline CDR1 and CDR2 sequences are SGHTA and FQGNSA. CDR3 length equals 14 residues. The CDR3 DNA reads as TGTGCCAGCAGCCCCGGACAGGGGACCGGGGAGCTGTTTTTT. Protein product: CASSPGQGTGELFF.

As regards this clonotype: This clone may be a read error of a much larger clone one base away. Written as DNA, the CDR3 is TGTTCCAGCAGCACCCGGACAGTTTTGAACACTGAAGCTTTCTTT. Translating gives CSSSTRTVLNTEAFF. The V call is TRBV11-2, the J call TRBJ1-1, with D possibly TRBD1 on 6 matching bases. The CDR3 is made up of 15 amino acids. CDR1 and CDR2 from the germline V gene are SGHAT and FQNNGV.

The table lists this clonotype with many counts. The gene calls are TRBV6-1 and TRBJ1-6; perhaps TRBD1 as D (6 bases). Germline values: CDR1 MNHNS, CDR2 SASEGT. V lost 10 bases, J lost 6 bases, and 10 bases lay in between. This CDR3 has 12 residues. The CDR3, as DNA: TGTGCCACCCAGGGGACTAATTCACCCCTCCACTTT. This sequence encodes CATQGTNSPLHF.

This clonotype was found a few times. The CDR3 nucleotides are TGCGCCAGCAGCCATGAGGGAGCGCTTTGGAACACTGAAGCTTTCTTT. It codes for CASSHEGALWNTEAFF. V gene TRBV4-1 combines with J gene TRBJ1-1, with no clear D. Between the trimmed V and J ends, which lost 3 bases and 1 base, there was a span of 15 bases. Germline CDR1 and CDR2: MGHRA and YSYEKL. The CDR3 has 16 amino acids.

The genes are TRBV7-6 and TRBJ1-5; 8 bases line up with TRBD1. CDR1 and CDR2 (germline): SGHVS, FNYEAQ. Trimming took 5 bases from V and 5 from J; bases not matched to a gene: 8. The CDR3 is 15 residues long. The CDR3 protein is CASSIWTGPDQPQHF. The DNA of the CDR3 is TGTGCCAGCAGCATCTGGACAGGGCCTGATCAGCCCCAGCATTTT. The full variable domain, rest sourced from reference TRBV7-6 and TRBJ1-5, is GAGVSQSPRYKVTKRGQDVALRCDPISGHVSLYWYRQALGQGPEFLTYFNYEAQQDKSGLPNDRFSAERPEGSISTLTIQRTEQRDSAMYRCASSIWTGPDQPQHFGDGTRLSIL.